This T cell receptor (beta chain) stems from a study of a mutant IDH1 vaccine in newly diagnosed glioma. Described time point: week 5, during vaccination. In every dose of vaccine, 300 ug of mutant IDH1 20-mer peptide was given alongside topical imiquimod. Profiled with immunoSEQ multiplex PCR; TCRdb holds only in-frame clones, not every one. The sample includes 30,000 to 35,000 clones, approximately 53% of them seen just once. Per germline, CDR1 LNHDA and CDR2 SQIVND (reference sequence). The V segment lost 6 bases and the J segment 3 bases; nucleotides outside the gene matches: 8. The CDR3 spans 15 residues. Remarks on this clone: As yet, its antigen is unknown.

This TCR was recovered from a woman younger than 30 with glioma. This chain joins TRBV19 and TRBJ2-7; TRBD2 aligns across 10 bases. Sequenced here: PBMCs, sampled from a glioma patient whose treatment included an IDH1 peptide vaccine. CDR3 region: CASSDRTSGFYEQYF. As DNA, the CDR3 is TGTGCCAGTAGCGATCGGACTAGCGGTTTCTACGAGCAGTACTTC.